One sample yielded the 21 T cell receptor beta chains listed below, sequenced in a study of identical twins. TCRdb recomputed calls from the 5' RACE reads with MiXCR, one row per CDR3 protein. The table shows roughly 540,000 distinct CDR3 sequences, with approximately 22% occurring only once. The sample also formed part of further work on T cells expressing NK-cell markers.

Sequencing used CD4+ T cells sorted from blood. Source of these receptors: a woman younger than 30 in good health.

A few counts support this clonotype. The chain links TRBV21-1 to TRBJ2-1; the D call in the table, TRBD1, was not verified against the DNA. TRBV21-1 is a known pseudogene. The length of the CDR3 is 17 residues. This CDR3 is CASSVLGQGIWHNEQFF. CDR3 DNA: TGTGCCAGCAGCGTTCTTGGACAGGGGATTTGGCACAATGAGCAGTTCTTC.

This clonotype was seen repeatedly, ten times or more. The rearrangement joins TRBV20-1 to TRBJ1-5, with TRBD1 matching over 7 bases. The CDR3 totals 13 residues. The germline V gene has CDR1 DFQATT and CDR2 SNEGSKA (reference sequence). V was pared by 7 bases and J by 8 bases, with 11 bases of the junction left unmatched. The CDR3 DNA is TGCAGTGGCGTACAGGGGTGGGGCGAGCCCCAGCATTTT. Protein product: CSGVQGWGEPQHF.

The chain uses TRBV5-1 and TRBJ2-7; 10 positions match TRBD1. With 4 bases clipped from V and 8 bases from J, the junction kept 6 bases outside the gene matches. This CDR3 has 13 residues. The germline gives CDR1 SGHRS, CDR2 YFSETQ. The DNA for the CDR3 is TGCGCCAGCAGCCTAGGGACAGGGGAGAAGCAGTACTTC. Its translation: CASSLGTGEKQYF. The full variable domain, its missing parts supplied by reference TRBV5-1 and TRBJ2-7, is KAGVTQTPRYLIKTRGQQVTLSCSPISGHRSVSWYQQTPGQGLQFLFEYFSETQRNKGNFPGRFSGRQFSNSRSEMNVSTLELGDSALYLCASSLGTGEKQYFGPGTRLTVT.

The chain links TRBV29-1 to TRBJ1-1; a weak D match, TRBD1 (6 bases). The V gene lost 6 bases and the J gene lost 3 bases, with 23 bases spanning the gap. The CDR3 has 16 residues. CDR1 is SQVTM and CDR2 is ANQGSEA in the germline V gene. CDR3 residues: CSVNPRPQGRYTEAFF. The CDR3 coding sequence is TGCAGCGTGAACCCGCGCCCCCAGGGGAGGTACACTGAAGCTTTCTTT.

This clonotype occurred a few times. The rearrangement links TRBV20-1 to TRBJ2-1, with 11 bases lining up with TRBD2. The CDR3 extends over 14 amino acids. Germline loops: CDR1 DFQATT, CDR2 SNEGSKA (reference sequence). V was clipped by 3 bases and J by 4 bases; unmatched bases: 2. The CDR3 coding sequence is TGCAGTGCTAGTTCTAGCGGGGGGTACAATGAGCAGTTCTTC. Protein product: CSASSSGGYNEQFF.

The chain recombines TRBV20-1 with TRBJ2-3; no reliable D call. This CDR3 contains 14 residues. CDR1 is DFQATT and CDR2 is SNEGSKA in the germline V gene (reference sequence). Trimming took 6 bases from V and 2 from J, leaving 15 bases between them. DNA of the CDR3: TGCAGTGCCCGGCGTCTTGTCACCACAGATACGCAGTATTTT. This gives the protein CSARRLVTTDTQYF.

The chain has TRBV5-1 and TRBJ2-6; perhaps D is TRBD1 or TRBD2 (5 bases each). Deletions cut 0 bases from V and 4 bases from J, with 8 bases between. The V gene's germline CDR1 is SGHRS and CDR2 YFSETQ. The CDR3 spans 15 residues. The chain's CDR3 is CASSLGGVGANVLTF. The CDR3 coding sequence is TGCGCCAGCAGCTTGGGAGGGGTCGGGGCCAACGTCCTGACTTTC.

This clonotype was seen at least ten times. The CDR3 loop reads CASKTARNEQFF. CDR3 nucleotides: TGCGCCAGCAAGACCGCTCGGAATGAGCAGTTCTTC. The chain combines TRBV5-1 with TRBJ2-1; the D is unclear. Germline CDR1 reads SGHRS; CDR2 reads YFSETQ. This CDR3 region has 12 residues. V lost 6 bases to trimming and J lost 7 bases, with 11 bases between them.

The chain links TRBV11-2 to TRBJ1-4; unclear D gene. This CDR3 region has 14 residues. CDR1 and CDR2 from the germline V gene are SGHAT and FQNNGV. V was trimmed by 1 base and J by 6 bases, leaving 9 bases between them. CDR3 loop: CASSLGVVDEKLFF. The CDR3 nucleotides are TGTGCCAGCAGCTTAGGGGTCGTGGATGAAAAACTGTTTTTT.

The sample holds a few counts of this clonotype. V is TRBV7-2 and J is TRBJ2-6; D is possibly TRBD1 (6 bases). V was clipped by 5 bases and J by 2 bases, with 13 bases between them. Germline V gene lookup returns CDR1 SGHTA and CDR2 FQGNSA. The CDR3 spans 16 residues. The CDR3, as DNA: TGTGCCAGCAGCCTACAGGGATCGCCTGGGGCCAACGTCCTGACTTTC. Amino acid sequence: CASSLQGSPGANVLTF.

V gene TRBV7-2 combines with J gene TRBJ2-1, with 7 positions matching TRBD1. The CDR3 is 13 amino acids. CDR1 SGHTA and CDR2 FQGNSA come from the germline V gene. V shed 7 bases and J 7 bases; nucleotides not matched to a gene: 7. Here the CDR3 reads CASTGTAWNEQFF. CDR3 nucleotide sequence: TGTGCCAGCACCGGGACAGCATGGAATGAGCAGTTCTTC.

A few counts support this clonotype. This chain links TRBV11-2 with TRBJ2-5, with TRBD2 as a possible D gene (5 bases). The ends were cut back, 1 base at V and 7 bases at J, with 10 bases in the middle. CDR3 length: 13 amino acids. Per the germline V gene, CDR1 is SGHAT and CDR2 is FQNNGV. Here the CDR3 reads CASSLAGSVTQYF. Written as DNA, the CDR3 is TGTGCCAGCAGCTTAGCTGGGAGCGTGACCCAGTACTTC.

The chain links TRBV9 to TRBJ2-1; D is perhaps TRBD2 (6 bases). Germline loops: CDR1 SGDLS, CDR2 YYNGEE. This CDR3 is 17 amino acids long. Trimming cost V 0 bases and J 4 bases, with 17 bases left between them. The CDR3 is CASSVGGTAGRYNEQFF. In DNA, the CDR3 is TGTGCCAGCAGCGTAGGGGGAACGGCAGGGAGGTACAATGAGCAGTTCTTC.

V usage is TRBV20-1 and J usage is TRBJ1-4; TRBD1 agrees at 12 bases. V lost 7 bases and J lost 8; bases outside the gene matches: 5. Germline V CDR1 and CDR2: DFQATT, SNEGSKA (reference sequence). The CDR3 covers 13 residues. The CDR3 DNA follows: TGCAGTGTTTTCGGGACAGGGGGCGAAAAACTGTTTTTT. It codes for CSVFGTGGEKLFF.

CDR3 amino acids: CSARLGTPTNEKLFF. The CDR3 DNA sequence: TGCAGTGCCCGCCTTGGGACACCAACTAATGAAAAACTGTTTTTT. This chain uses TRBV20-1 with TRBJ1-4, with D possibly being TRBD1 (6 bases). The V gene's germline CDR1 is DFQATT and CDR2 SNEGSKA (reference sequence). V was trimmed by 6 bases and J by 0 bases, leaving 14 bases between them. The CDR3 runs to 15 residues.

The chain is built from TRBV20-1 and TRBJ2-3, with 8 bases aligning to TRBD2. Per the germline V gene, CDR1 is DFQATT and CDR2 is SNEGSKA (reference sequence). This CDR3 contains 13 residues. The CDR3: CSLDGRGGDTQYF. The DNA of the CDR3 is TGCAGCTTAGACGGGAGGGGTGGAGATACGCAGTATTTT.

A few counts support this clonotype. This chain links TRBV16 with TRBJ1-1; 8 bases map to TRBD1. Germline trimming cut 3 bases from V and 2 bases from J; bases unmatched to any gene: 5. Germline V gene lookup returns CDR1 KGHSY and CDR2 FQNENV. The CDR3 consists of 15 residues. The CDR3 here is CASSQGDRGNTEAFF. The CDR3 DNA reads TGTGCCAGCAGCCAGGGAGACAGGGGTAACACTGAAGCTTTCTTT.

This clonotype was recorded at least ten times. The CDR3 sequence: CASSENFYEQYF. Written as DNA, the CDR3 is TGTGCCAGCAGTGAAAACTTCTACGAGCAGTACTTC. The rearrangement uses TRBV2 and TRBJ2-7; D gene ambiguous. The V and J ends lost 2 bases and 3 bases respectively, with 5 bases between them. Per germline, CDR1 SNHLY and CDR2 FYNNEI. This CDR3 is built from 12 residues.

This clonotype was detected ten times or more. The chain couples TRBV5-1 to TRBJ2-3; 9 bases align to TRBD1. The CDR3 consists of 14 residues. Germline loops: CDR1 SGHRS, CDR2 YFSETQ. The ends lost 5 bases at V and 5 bases at J; junction bases unmatched: 6. The CDR3 loop reads CASSRDRVGDTQYF. As DNA, the CDR3 is TGCGCCAGCAGTCGGGACAGGGTTGGAGATACGCAGTATTTT. Full variable domain (outside the CDR3, taken from reference TRBV5-1 and TRBJ2-3): KAGVTQTPRYLIKTRGQQVTLSCSPISGHRSVSWYQQTPGQGLQFLFEYFSETQRNKGNFPGRFSGRQFSNSRSEMNVSTLELGDSALYLCASSRDRVGDTQYFGPGTRLTVL.

This chain uses TRBV5-1 with TRBJ1-1, with TRBD1 as a possible D gene (5 bases). This CDR3 spans 15 amino acids. Trimming removed 4 bases at V and 1 base at J, with 14 bases between. CDR1 and CDR2 from the germline V gene are SGHRS and YFSETQ. CDR3 in amino acids: CASSGGRAENTEAFF. DNA of the CDR3: TGCGCCAGCAGCGGGGGTCGGGCCGAGAACACTGAAGCTTTCTTT.

This clonotype was seen a few times. This chain links TRBV4-1 with TRBJ2-1, with TRBD2 matching over 7 bases. With 3 bases clipped from V and 0 bases from J, the junction kept 5 bases outside the gene matches. The CDR3 is 16 amino acids. CDR1 and CDR2 from the germline V gene are MGHRA and YSYEKL. Written as DNA, the CDR3 is TGCGCCAGCAGCCATGAGGGACTAACCTCCTACAATGAGCAGTTCTTC. Its protein is CASSHEGLTSYNEQFF.